These 18 T cell receptor beta chains originate from one sample sequenced in a study of Graves' ophthalmopathy and Graves' hyperthyroidism. Investigators amplified TCR beta CDR3 regions from RNA transcripts. An initial RT-PCR round employing HTBI primers preceded a second-round multiplex PCR. TCRdb processed the multiplex PCR reads anew with MiXCR; each CDR3 protein has one entry. The table includes about 220,000 distinct CDR3 sequences, 20% to 25% detected once. Sequencing input: peripheral blood. These receptors were obtained from a woman aged 50 to 65 with Graves' ophthalmopathy.

The chain has TRBV12-3 or TRBV12-4 and TRBJ2-5; D could derive from TRBD1 or TRBD2 (6 bases each). V was trimmed by 4 bases and J by 4 bases, leaving 22 bases between them. The CDR3 totals 17 residues. The CDR3: CASSSASGTLGGETQYF. CDR3 nucleotide sequence: TGTGCCAGCAGTTCCGCCTCCGGGACATTGGGGGGAGAGACCCAGTACTTC.

This clonotype was observed many times. The V call is TRBV7-3, the J call TRBJ2-2; D unresolved. CDR3 length: 13 residues. Germline V CDR1 and CDR2: SGHTA, FQGTGA. V was trimmed by 2 bases and J by 4 bases, leaving 5 bases between them. The CDR3 DNA reads as TGTGCCAGCAGCTTAGAAGCCACCGGGGAGCTGTTTTTT. This codes for CASSLEATGELFF.

This clonotype was observed at least ten times. The chain's CDR3 is CATSATIDGARGTDTQYF. DNA of the CDR3: TGTGCCACCAGTGCGACCATTGATGGAGCCAGGGGAACAGATACGCAGTATTTT. This chain links TRBV24-1 with TRBJ2-3; tentative D call: TRBD1 (6 bases). Germline V gene lookup returns CDR1 KGHDR and CDR2 SFDVKD. This CDR3 comprises 18 residues. V was trimmed by 5 bases and J by 3 bases, leaving 23 bases between them.

V and J are TRBV4-1 and TRBJ1-6; 7 bases match TRBD1. J gave up 6 bases and V 0 bases, and 5 bases lay outside the gene matches. From germline, CDR1 is MGHRA and CDR2 YSYEKL. The CDR3 consists of 16 residues. The CDR3 DNA reads TGCGCCAGCAGCCAAGATGCCAGGGGGGTTAATTCACCCCTCCACTTT. Its protein product is CASSQDARGVNSPLHF.

There are many counts of this clonotype. CDR3 in DNA: TGTGCCAGCAGTTTATTCGCAGCCTATGGCTACACCTTC. Residues: CASSLFAAYGYTF. V gene TRBV28 combines with J gene TRBJ1-2; D gene uncertain. The CDR3 is 13 residues long. Germline loops: CDR1 MDHEN, CDR2 SYDVKM. Trimming took off 1 base at V and 4 bases at J, with 7 bases between the two ends.

There are a few counts of this clonotype. This chain uses TRBV30 with TRBJ2-5; no clear D. The V gene lost 2 bases and the J gene lost 5 bases, with 6 bases spanning the gap. Germline V gene sequence: CDR1 GTSNPN, CDR2 SVGIG (reference sequence). This CDR3 region has 11 residues. The CDR3, as DNA: TGTGCCTGGAGTCGGCAGGAGACCCAGTACTTC. This encodes CAWSRQETQYF.

This clonotype has ten or more counts. The chain combines TRBV6-5 with TRBJ2-7; 9 bases are shared with TRBD1. J lost 4 bases, V lost 6 bases, and 13 bases had no gene match. This CDR3 comprises 16 residues. Germline V gene lookup returns CDR1 MNHEY and CDR2 SVGAGI. The CDR3, as DNA: TGTGCCAGCAGAATGGGCCAGGGGACAGGGATGTACGAGCAGTACTTC. Its protein is CASRMGQGTGMYEQYF.

This clonotype was counted ten times or more. The V gene is TRBV9, the J gene TRBJ1-5, with D hard to call. Trimming removed 5 bases from V and 0 bases from J, with 12 bases in between. CDR3 size: 15 residues. Germline V gene data show CDR1 as SGDLS and CDR2 as YYNGEE. The CDR3 DNA is TGTGCCAGCAGTTGGACGGGAGATAGCAATCAGCCCCAGCATTTT. It is translated as CASSWTGDSNQPQHF.

This clonotype was recorded at least ten times. This chain uses TRBV25-1 with TRBJ1-1; D gene ambiguous. V was trimmed by 7 bases and J by 1 base, leaving 10 bases between them. CDR1 is MGHDK, CDR2 SYGVNS, per germline. The CDR3 is 13 amino acids. The CDR3 loop is CASKGMKNTEAFF. The CDR3 coding sequence is TGTGCCAGCAAAGGTATGAAGAACACTGAAGCTTTCTTT.

This clonotype was observed at least ten times. The V gene is TRBV6-5, the J gene TRBJ1-5, with a weak D call TRBD1 (6 bases). CDR1 MNHEY and CDR2 SVGAGI come from the germline V gene. This CDR3 is 13 amino acids long. V was trimmed by 4 bases and J by 8 bases, leaving 12 bases between them. The CDR3 nucleotides are TGTGCCAGCAGTTCCGACCCAGGGGAGCCCCAGCATTTT. Its translation: CASSSDPGEPQHF.

This clonotype was counted at least ten times. The J gene is TRBJ1-5, the V gene TRBV7-8; 8 bases are shared with TRBD1. CDR1 is SGHVS and CDR2 is FQNEAQ in the germline V gene. The CDR3 covers 17 residues. Trimming took 1 base from V and 9 from J; bases not matched to a gene: 14. CDR3: CASSLVLGGAGGTPQHF. The CDR3 nucleotides are TGTGCCAGCAGCTTAGTTCTGGGTGGGGCAGGGGGCACGCCCCAGCATTTT.

This clonotype has only one observation. The rearrangement links TRBV10-3 to TRBJ2-2; 10 bases agree with TRBD1. With V trimmed by 9 bases and J by 4 bases, 8 bases remained unmatched. The CDR3 consists of 15 residues. Per the germline V gene, CDR1 is ENHRY and CDR2 is SYGVKD. CDR3 residues: CAIRPGQGTTGELFF. The CDR3 region has the DNA TGTGCCATTAGGCCGGGACAGGGGACCACCGGGGAGCTGTTTTTT.

Many counts were recorded for this clonotype. CDR3 loop: CAWSSRQTQPQHF. CDR3 nucleotides: TGTGCCTGGAGTTCACGCCAAACCCAGCCCCAGCATTTT. The rearrangement joins TRBV30 to TRBJ1-5; the D is unclear. Trimming shortened V by 2 bases and J by 7 bases, and 12 bases separated the two germline ends. The CDR3 contains 13 residues. The germline V gene encodes CDR1 GTSNPN and CDR2 SVGIG (reference sequence). The whole variable domain, remainder taken from reference TRBV30 and TRBJ1-5, is SQTIHQWPATLVQPVGSPLSLECTVEGTSNPNLYWYRQAAGRGLQLLFYSVGIGQISSEVPQNLSASRPQDRQFILSSKKLLLSDSGFYLCAWSSRQTQPQHFGDGTRLSIL.

With regard to this clonotype: Possible read error: a much larger clone is one base away. The chain combines TRBV12-3 or TRBV12-4 with TRBJ2-3; TRBD1 agrees at 8 bases. The CDR3 length is 15 residues. The CDR3 spells CASSLGGRGTGTQYF. The CDR3 DNA sequence: TGTGCCAGCAGTTTAGGGGGCCGGGGGACAGGTACGCAGTATTTT.

In this sample, this clonotype turned up a few times. The chain couples TRBV20-1 to TRBJ2-2, with TRBD2 matching 10 bases. The CDR3 extends over 16 amino acids. CDR1 DFQATT and CDR2 SNEGSKA come from the germline V gene (reference sequence). With 0 bases clipped from V and 4 bases from J, the junction kept 5 bases outside the gene matches. CDR3 residues: CSARDPLAGVTGELFF. The CDR3 bases are TGCAGTGCTAGAGATCCCCTAGCGGGAGTCACCGGGGAGCTGTTTTTT.

This clonotype was seen ten or more times. The chain joins TRBV19 to TRBJ2-5, with D unresolved. Trimming pared 4 bases from V and 4 bases from J, leaving 10 bases between. From germline, CDR1 is LNHDA and CDR2 SQIVND (reference sequence). CDR3 length equals 13 residues. CDR3 in DNA: TGTGCCAGTAGTAAATCAGGTGGAGAGACCCAGTACTTC. Protein product: CASSKSGGETQYF.

The chain recombines TRBV12-3 or TRBV12-4 with TRBJ1-6; 10 bases are a match to TRBD1. CDR3 length equals 14 residues. V lost 7 bases to trimming and J lost 9 bases; unmatched junction nucleotides: 6. The CDR3 nucleotides are TGTGCCAGCACCCAGACAGGGGGCGTTTCACCCCTCCACTTT. Protein sequence: CASTQTGGVSPLHF.

This clonotype has ten or more counts. This chain uses TRBV2 with TRBJ2-3, with a weak D call TRBD2 (6 bases). Per the germline V gene, CDR1 is SNHLY and CDR2 is FYNNEI. The CDR3 has 15 amino acids. V lost 3 bases, J lost 2 bases, and 12 bases lay in between. The CDR3 coding sequence is TGTGCCAGCAGTGATGGGGTAGCGGTCACAGATACGCAGTATTTT. As protein: CASSDGVAVTDTQYF.